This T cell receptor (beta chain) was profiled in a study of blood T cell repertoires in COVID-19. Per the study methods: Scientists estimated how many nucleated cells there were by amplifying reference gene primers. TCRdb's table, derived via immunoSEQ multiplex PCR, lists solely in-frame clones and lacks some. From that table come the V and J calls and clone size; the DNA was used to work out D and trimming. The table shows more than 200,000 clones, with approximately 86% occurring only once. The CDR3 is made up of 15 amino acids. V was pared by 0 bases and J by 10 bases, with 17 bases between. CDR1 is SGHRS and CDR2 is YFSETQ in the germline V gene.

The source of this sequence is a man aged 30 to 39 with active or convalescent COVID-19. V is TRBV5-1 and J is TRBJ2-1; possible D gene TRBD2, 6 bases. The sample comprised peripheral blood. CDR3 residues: CASSLVLRRGEEQFF. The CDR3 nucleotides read TGCGCCAGCAGCTTGGTACTCCGGCGCGGGGAAGAGCAGTTCTTC.